This TCR beta chain derives from a study of blood T cells in healthy people across ages. It was with a sample-barcoded 5' primer and a J-beta primer mix that a second PCR of roughly 6 to 12 cycles was run. TCRdb ran MiXCR on the 5' RACE reads and lists one entry per CDR3 protein. The table shows 1.5 million to 2 million distinct CDR3 sequences, with around half occurring only once. Worth noting for this clonotype: The antigen remains undetermined.

General observations from the study: A conclusive naive versus antigen-experienced comparison was prevented by the unsorted PBMCs. When one million T cells were used, diversity estimates were thought to be underestimates.

The sequenced sample was blood. This TCR came from a woman aged 40 to 55 in good health.

The CDR3 loop reads CASRQPGSNYGYTF. The CDR3 region has the DNA TGTGCCAGCAGACAGCCCGGGAGTAACTATGGCTACACCTTC. The rearrangement joins TRBV6-2 or TRBV6-3 to TRBJ1-2; unclear D gene. This CDR3 region has 14 residues. V lost 6 bases and J lost 1, with 12 bases in between. Germline V gene lookup returns CDR1 MNHEY and CDR2 SVGEGT.